This T cell receptor (beta chain) was sequenced in a study of blood T cell repertoires in COVID-19. As for the study in general: Acute and convalescent COVID-19 samples came from the United States, Italy and Spain. The analysed material was cDNA or gDNA that came from T cells, B-cell-depleted T cells, or PBMCs.

The CDR3 runs to 17 residues. With 6 bases removed from V and 3 bases from J, the gap between germline ends came to 24 bases. Germline CDR1 is SNHLY and CDR2 is FYNNEI. In the original workflow: Amplification with reference gene primers provided the estimates of nucleated cell counts. Method: immunoSEQ multiplex PCR; TCRdb's copy keeps in-frame clones and lacks some. Clone size and the V and J calls come from that table; the DNA yielded D and trimming. The sample includes just under 95,000 clones, about 80% of them seen just once. The material sequenced was peripheral blood. The receptor comes from a human donor in a cohort sampled during active COVID-19. The rearrangement links TRBV2 to TRBJ2-7; TRBD1 might be the D (5 bases). CDR3 nucleotide sequence: TGTGCCAGCAGCGCAAGGGCGAAGGCAGGGAAAGGCTACGAGCAGTACTTC. Translated: CASSARAKAGKGYEQYF.